These 21 T cell receptor beta chains were sequenced from one sample in a study of CD8 T cells in Susac syndrome (dated by TCRdb to between 2019 and 2020). Library generation was performed with the immunoSEQ multiplex PCR assay. RNA was extracted using the RNeasy kit, and about 0.45 to 1 ug of the RNA was reverse transcribed with random hexamers. The public reads were reanalyzed by TCRdb: fastp trimming at Q25, MiXCR alignment, in-frame beta chains only. Rows are unified per CDR3 protein, each entry keeping the most common DNA and genes. The sample includes a few hundred thousand distinct CDR3 sequences, with about 90% observed a single time. The leading ten clones occupy about 0.13% of the sample. Sequencing used CD8+ T cells from PBMCs. The origin of the receptors is a human donor with multiple sclerosis.

This clonotype was seen once. The gene calls are TRBV4-3 and TRBJ2-7; D may be TRBD2 (5 bases). The CDR3 loop spans 16 amino acids. Germline V gene lookup returns CDR1 LGHNA and CDR2 YSLEER. Between the trimmed V and J ends, which lost 2 bases and 3 bases, there was a span of 17 bases. CDR3 in DNA: TGCGCCAGCAGCCAATATCAGTCTGAGGCGGGCTACGAGCAGTACTTC. Residues: CASSQYQSEAGYEQYF.

The rearrangement joins TRBV7-8 to TRBJ2-1; D may be TRBD1 (5 bases). The CDR3 consists of 11 residues. V was shortened by 4 bases and J by 8 bases, with 6 bases between the two germline ends. The germline CDR1 and CDR2 sequences are SGHVS and FQNEAQ. Here the CDR3 DNA reads TGTGCCAGCAGCTGGGGCGATGAGCAGTTCTTC. Translation: CASSWGDEQFF.

The chain recombines TRBV27 with TRBJ1-1; D is unresolved. V was clipped by 5 bases and J by 10 bases, with 14 bases between them. The CDR3 is made up of 12 amino acids. Germline V lookup: CDR1 MNHEY, CDR2 SMNVEV (reference sequence). The CDR3 reads CASSHLGGVAFF. CDR3 coding DNA: TGTGCCAGCAGTCACTTGGGTGGCGTAGCTTTCTTT.

The chain uses TRBV10-3 and TRBJ2-7; 7 bases align to TRBD1. The junction had 5 bases not matched to a gene; V was cut back by 4 bases and J by 5 bases. This CDR3 is 13 amino acids long. The germline gives CDR1 ENHRY, CDR2 SYGVKD. The CDR3 region has the DNA TGTGCCATCAGTGTTCAGGGGGACGACGAGCAGTACTTC. This encodes CAISVQGDDEQYF.

V and J are TRBV20-1 and TRBJ1-2; D may be TRBD1 (6 bases). Germline V gene lookup returns CDR1 DFQATT and CDR2 SNEGSKA (reference sequence). This CDR3 is built from 13 residues. Trimming pared 3 bases from V and 4 bases from J, leaving 12 bases between. CDR3 in amino acids: CSASPGGFYGYTF. In DNA, the CDR3 is TGCAGTGCTAGTCCGGGGGGCTTCTATGGCTACACCTTC.

The CDR3 nucleotides read TGTGCCAGCAGTGGATGGGACAGGGGATTCGGCTACACCTTC. Translation gives CASSGWDRGFGYTF. This sequence joins TRBV2 and TRBJ1-2, with TRBD1 matching over 10 bases. J was trimmed by 8 bases and V by 4 bases; bases with no gene match: 7. The CDR3 has 14 amino acids. Per the germline V gene, CDR1 is SNHLY and CDR2 is FYNNEI.

This chain connects TRBV9 to TRBJ2-3, with a tentative D call TRBD2 (6 bases). V was cut by 0 bases and J by 0 bases, with 11 bases left in between. Per germline, CDR1 SGDLS and CDR2 YYNGEE. CDR3 length equals 16 residues. CDR3 residues: CASSVGGDISTDTQYF. DNA for the CDR3: TGTGCCAGCAGCGTAGGCGGGGATATTAGCACAGATACGCAGTATTTT.

This clonotype was detected once. J is TRBJ1-4 and V is TRBV4-1; D gene ambiguous. There are 13 residues in the CDR3. V lost 2 bases and J 2 bases, leaving 3 bases between the germline ends. Germline V gene sequence: CDR1 MGHRA, CDR2 YSYEKL. CDR3 amino acids: CASSQSTNEKLFF. The CDR3 DNA reads as TGCGCCAGCAGCCAAAGTACTAATGAAAAACTGTTTTTT.

The chain combines TRBV3-1 with TRBJ1-3; D call uncertain. The CDR3 spans 11 residues. Trimming removed 8 bases at V and 4 bases at J, with 6 bases between. CDR1 is LGHDT, CDR2 YNNKEL, per germline (reference sequence). Written as DNA, the CDR3 is TGTGCCAGCGACGGGGGAAACACCATATATTTT. Protein sequence: CASDGGNTIYF.

V gene TRBV3-1 combines with J gene TRBJ2-1; D could derive from TRBD1 or TRBD2 (6 bases each). The CDR3 has 16 residues. V gave up 1 base and J gave up 8 bases, with 18 bases separating them. Per germline, CDR1 LGHDT and CDR2 YNNKEL (reference sequence). The CDR3 sequence is CASSQGPGGAEDEQFF. The CDR3 coding sequence is TGTGCCAGCAGCCAAGGCCCCGGGGGCGCGGAGGATGAGCAGTTCTTC.

The chain has TRBV9 and TRBJ1-4; D possibly corresponds to TRBD1 (5 bases). Per germline, CDR1 SGDLS and CDR2 YYNGEE. The CDR3 runs to 15 residues. V was pared by 3 bases and J by 12 bases, with 21 bases between. The CDR3 DNA reads TGTGCCAGCAGCGCGGCAGGGAATCCAGTGACGGAACTGTTTTTT. Protein product: CASSAAGNPVTELFF.

The chain has TRBV25-1 and TRBJ2-3; 9 nucleotides match TRBD2. The V and J ends lost 5 bases and 2 bases, in that order; junction bases with no gene match: 8. The CDR3 loop spans 16 amino acids. Germline CDR1 reads MGHDK; CDR2 reads SYGVNS. CDR3 DNA: TGTGCCAGCAGTCCTTTAGCGGGGGAGTTCACAGATACGCAGTATTTT. This encodes CASSPLAGEFTDTQYF.

The chain links TRBV12-3 or TRBV12-4 to TRBJ1-4; D not certain. The CDR3 extends over 14 amino acids. V was clipped by 1 base and J by 8 bases, with 11 bases between them. Written as DNA, the CDR3 is TGTGCCAGCAGTTTAGTAGGGATGGGGGAAAAACTGTTTTTT. Translation gives CASSLVGMGEKLFF.

This rearrangement joins TRBV7-8 to TRBJ2-3, with D uncertain. The V gene lost 5 bases and the J gene lost 6 bases, with 21 bases spanning the gap. Looked up from germline, CDR1 is SGHVS and CDR2 is FQNEAQ. This CDR3 is 16 amino acids long. CDR3 sequence (DNA): TGTGCCAGCAGCCCCCGGGCCTTCATGACGCGGGATACGCAGTATTTT. It codes for CASSPRAFMTRDTQYF.

The rearrangement joins TRBV7-9 to TRBJ2-3; 9 positions match TRBD2. Germline-derived CDR1 and CDR2 are SEHNR and FQNEAQ (reference sequence). CDR3 length equals 16 residues. Germline trimming cut 3 bases from V and 4 bases from J; bases unmatched to any gene: 8. The CDR3 DNA follows: TGTGCCAGCAGCTTCGGCGGGAGGGGGCGCGCAGATACGCAGTATTTT. It encodes CASSFGGRGRADTQYF.

This chain uses TRBV5-1 with TRBJ1-1; D unresolved. This CDR3 is built from 14 residues. V gave up 0 bases and J gave up 3 bases, with 9 bases separating them. The germline V gene has CDR1 SGHRS and CDR2 YFSETQ. CDR3 bases: TGCGCCAGCAGCTTGGGCGACGGGGACACTGAAGCTTTCTTT. Translation gives CASSLGDGDTEAFF.

The chain combines TRBV5-4 with TRBJ2-2; D not certain. The CDR3 has 16 residues. Trimming cost V 3 bases and J 3 bases, with 15 bases left between them. The germline V gene encodes CDR1 SGHNT and CDR2 YYREEE (reference sequence). The DNA of the CDR3 is TGTGCCAGCAGCTCAAATCTTCTAGGCTACACCGGGGAGCTGTTTTTT. Protein sequence: CASSSNLLGYTGELFF.

CDR3 in amino acids: CASSLYGSSYEQYF. CDR3 DNA: TGTGCCAGCAGCTTGTACGGTAGCTCCTACGAGCAGTACTTC. The rearrangement uses TRBV5-5 and TRBJ2-7; D ambiguous. V lost 1 base to trimming and J lost 0 bases, with 8 bases between them. Germline V gene lookup returns CDR1 SGHKS and CDR2 YYEKEE (reference sequence). The CDR3 sequence is 14 residues long.

V and J are TRBV30 and TRBJ1-1; the D is unclear. There are 11 residues in the CDR3. CDR1 is GTSNPN and CDR2 is SVGIG in the germline V gene (reference sequence). Trimming took 0 bases from V and 5 from J, leaving 4 bases between them. In DNA, the CDR3 is TGTGCCTGGAGTGTCATAACTGAAGCTTTCTTT. Its translation is CAWSVITEAFF.

This clonotype appeared a single time. This chain uses TRBV12-3 or TRBV12-4 with TRBJ2-5, with TRBD2 as a possible D gene (6 bases). Trimming pared 8 bases from V and 4 bases from J, leaving 14 bases between. This CDR3 spans 13 amino acids. CDR3 residues: CASQDGGVETQYF. The CDR3 DNA follows: TGTGCCAGCCAGGATGGAGGGGTAGAGACCCAGTACTTC.

Written as DNA, the CDR3 is TGTGCCAGCAGCTCAACGTGGTTGCGTGGTGAGCAGTTCTTC. The encoded protein is CASSSTWLRGEQFF. The chain links TRBV5-4 to TRBJ2-1; D ambiguous. Germline CDR1 and CDR2: SGHNT and YYREEE (reference sequence). CDR3 length equals 14 residues. Deletions cut 3 bases from V and 9 bases from J, with 16 bases between.